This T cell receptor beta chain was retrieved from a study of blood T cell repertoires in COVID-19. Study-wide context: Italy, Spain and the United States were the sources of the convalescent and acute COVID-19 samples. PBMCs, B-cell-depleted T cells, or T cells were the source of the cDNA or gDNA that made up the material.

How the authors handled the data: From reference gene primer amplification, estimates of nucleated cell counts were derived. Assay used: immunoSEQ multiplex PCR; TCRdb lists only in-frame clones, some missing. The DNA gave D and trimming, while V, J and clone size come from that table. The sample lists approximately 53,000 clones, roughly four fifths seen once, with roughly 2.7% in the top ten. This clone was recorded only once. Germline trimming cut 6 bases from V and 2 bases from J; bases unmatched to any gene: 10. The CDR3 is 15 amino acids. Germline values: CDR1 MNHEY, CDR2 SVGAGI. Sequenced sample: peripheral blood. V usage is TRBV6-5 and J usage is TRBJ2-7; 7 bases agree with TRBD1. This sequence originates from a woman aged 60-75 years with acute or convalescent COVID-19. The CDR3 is CASRQVETGPYEQYF. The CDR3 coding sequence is TGTGCCAGCAGGCAAGTGGAGACAGGGCCCTACGAGCAGTACTTC.